The 26 T cell receptor beta chains in this list originate from one sample, sequenced in a study of sequential checkpoint blockade in melanoma. Treatment denoted: randomized to nivolumab then ipilimumab (arm A) or the reverse (arm B). The protocol was immunoSEQ multiplex PCR, while the TCRdb copy is restricted to in-frame clones and leaves out a portion. The profile shows some 35,000 clones, over 75% of them singletons. Sample: CD8+ T cells sorted from blood (inferred from file names), taken from a patient given nivolumab and ipilimumab in sequence. All receptors come from a human donor with melanoma.

The chain has TRBV10-2 and TRBJ2-3; 13 positions agree with TRBD2. The germline CDR1 and CDR2 sequences are WSHSY and SAAADI. The CDR3 runs to 16 residues. J gave up 6 bases and V 2 bases, and 5 bases lay outside the gene matches. This chain's CDR3 is CASSEGLAGVRDTQYF. The CDR3 coding sequence is TGCGCCAGCAGTGAGGGACTAGCGGGAGTGAGGGATACGCAGTATTTT.

V and J are TRBV15 and TRBJ2-2, with 7 bases that match TRBD1. J was trimmed by 1 base and V by 5 bases; bases with no gene match: 4. The CDR3 runs to 15 residues. CDR1 LNHNV and CDR2 YYDKDF come from the germline V gene (reference sequence). The DNA of the CDR3 is TGTGCCACCAGCTCCGGGACAGTGAACACCGGGGAGCTGTTTTTT. Protein sequence: CATSSGTVNTGELFF.

V is TRBV7-6 and J is TRBJ1-5; TRBD1 might be the D (5 bases). Trimming left V 0 bases short and J 7 bases short, with 7 bases between. This CDR3 is 13 amino acids long. Germline CDR1 is SGHVS and CDR2 is FNYEAQ. CDR3 sequence: CASSLAPGQPQHF. The CDR3 nucleotides are TGTGCCAGCAGCTTAGCCCCAGGGCAGCCCCAGCATTTT.

The V gene is TRBV4-1, the J gene TRBJ1-2; a weak D match, TRBD1 (5 bases). Germline V gene data show CDR1 as MGHRA and CDR2 as YSYEKL. This CDR3 contains 15 residues. Trimming left V 1 base short and J 2 bases short, with 11 bases between. CDR3 amino acids: CASSQGIGHNYGYTF. In nucleotides, the CDR3 is TGCGCCAGCAGCCAAGGGATCGGACACAACTATGGCTACACCTTC.

J is TRBJ2-1 and V is TRBV10-3; 7 positions agree with TRBD2. V was pared by 4 bases and J by 8 bases, with 2 bases of the junction left unmatched. Germline V gene lookup returns CDR1 ENHRY and CDR2 SYGVKD. The CDR3 sequence is 12 residues long. The CDR3 DNA follows: TGTGCCATCAGTGGGGACTATCATGAGCAGTTCTTC. This encodes CAISGDYHEQFF.

The V and J genes are TRBV9 and TRBJ2-7, with 9 bases aligning to TRBD1. The CDR3 has 13 residues. The germline V gene encodes CDR1 SGDLS and CDR2 YYNGEE. Trimming cost V 3 bases and J 4 bases; bases outside gene matches: 2. The CDR3 protein is CASSGQGGYEQYF. CDR3 bases: TGTGCCAGCAGCGGACAGGGGGGTTACGAGCAGTACTTC.

The rearrangement uses TRBV28 and TRBJ1-6; D is ambiguous. Trimming shortened V by 5 bases and J by 7 bases, and 12 bases separated the two germline ends. Per germline, CDR1 MDHEN and CDR2 SYDVKM. This CDR3 has 14 amino acids. In DNA form, the CDR3 reads TGTGCCAGCAGTCCCCTCTTCGGGAATTCACCCCTCCACTTT. Translating gives CASSPLFGNSPLHF.

The rearrangement links TRBV30 to TRBJ1-1; D ambiguous. CDR1 is GTSNPN, CDR2 SVGIG, per germline (reference sequence). The CDR3 is 15 amino acids. V was shortened by 4 bases and J by 0 bases, with 15 bases between the two germline ends. CDR3 sequence: CAWMRREPLNTEAFF. CDR3 nucleotide sequence: TGTGCCTGGATGAGGCGGGAGCCGCTGAACACTGAAGCTTTCTTT.

The chain uses TRBV10-1 and TRBJ2-7, with 8 bases aligning to TRBD1. The V gene's germline CDR1 is WNHNN and CDR2 SYGVQD (reference sequence). With 2 bases clipped from V and 5 bases from J, the junction kept 5 bases outside the gene matches. The CDR3 totals 14 residues. This CDR3 reads CASSEGQGVNEQYF. CDR3 DNA sequence: TGCGCCAGCAGTGAGGGACAGGGCGTCAACGAGCAGTACTTC.

The gene calls are TRBV6-1 and TRBJ2-3, with D hard to call. Germline V gene sequence: CDR1 MNHNS, CDR2 SASEGT. Between the trimmed V and J ends, which lost 0 bases and 0 bases, there was a span of 10 bases. The CDR3 is made up of 16 amino acids. CDR3 nucleotides: TGTGCCAGCAGTGAAGCCACATATTCTAGCACAGATACGCAGTATTTT. Amino acid sequence: CASSEATYSSTDTQYF.

The chain joins TRBV11-3 to TRBJ1-3; D ambiguous. V lost 5 bases, J lost 15 bases, and 17 bases lay in between. The V gene's germline CDR1 is SGHNT and CDR2 YENEEA. This CDR3 comprises 12 residues. CDR3 coding DNA: TGTGCCAGCAGCCTAGGGTCCGGGAAAGAATATTTT. It is translated as CASSLGSGKEYF.

This clone was observed a single time. The genes are TRBV27 and TRBJ2-1; 11 bases agree with TRBD1. The trim removed 6 bases at V and 1 base at J, leaving 5 bases unmatched. CDR1 and CDR2 from the germline V gene are MNHEY and SMNVEV (reference sequence). The CDR3 totals 16 residues. The DNA for the CDR3 is TGTGCCAGCAGACGGACAGGGGGCAATTCCTACAATGAGCAGTTCTTC. Translation gives CASRRTGGNSYNEQFF.

This CDR3 reads CASKEGYTEAFF. As DNA, the CDR3 is TGTGCCAGTAAGGAGGGGTACACTGAAGCTTTCTTT. The chain combines TRBV19 with TRBJ1-1; TRBD1 might be the D (5 bases). The V end lost 7 bases, the J end lost 3 bases, and 9 bases lay between the germline ends. CDR1 is LNHDA and CDR2 is SQIVND in the germline V gene (reference sequence). CDR3 length equals 12 residues.

The DNA for the CDR3 is TGTGCCAGCAGTGACCGGGACAGTAACTCTGGGGCCAACGTCCTGACTTTC. Translated: CASSDRDSNSGANVLTF. The rearrangement links TRBV6-1 to TRBJ2-6, with TRBD1 identical over 7 bases. Germline loops: CDR1 MNHNS, CDR2 SASEGT. The V gene end was trimmed by 3 bases and the J gene end by 0 bases; junction bases not matched to a gene: 5. The CDR3 consists of 17 residues.

As for this clone: The same CDR3 also results from other DNA sequences found in this sample. V usage is TRBV27 and J usage is TRBJ2-7; D unresolved. Germline V CDR1 and CDR2: MNHEY, SMNVEV (reference sequence). There are 14 residues in the CDR3. With 9 bases removed from V and 2 bases from J, the gap between germline ends came to 17 bases. CDR3 loop: CASSPMGITYEQYF. CDR3 nucleotides: TGTGCCAGTAGTCCCATGGGCATTACCTACGAGCAGTACTTC.

This clone was counted a single time. The V gene is TRBV7-2, the J gene TRBJ2-5; 10 nucleotides match TRBD1. Unmatched junction bases numbered 5, after V lost 3 bases and J lost 1 base. CDR3 length: 16 residues. Germline V CDR1 and CDR2: SGHTA, FQGNSA. The CDR3 DNA reads TGTGCCAGCAGCTTGGGACAGGGGACTTTCCAAGAGACCCAGTACTTC. Protein product: CASSLGQGTFQETQYF.

The CDR3 region is CASSLSTGGYEQYF. The CDR3 region has the DNA TGCGCCAGCAGCTTGTCAACAGGCGGCTACGAGCAGTACTTC. The chain recombines TRBV5-1 with TRBJ2-7; possibly TRBD1 for D (5 bases). Germline CDR1 reads SGHRS; CDR2 reads YFSETQ. This CDR3 has 14 amino acids. V dropped 1 base and J dropped 3 bases, with 11 bases sitting between them. Full variable domain (remainder filled in from reference TRBV5-1 and TRBJ2-7): KAGVTQTPRYLIKTRGQQVTLSCSPISGHRSVSWYQQTPGQGLQFLFEYFSETQRNKGNFPGRFSGRQFSNSRSEMNVSTLELGDSALYLCASSLSTGGYEQYFGPGTRLTVT.

The chain uses TRBV27 and TRBJ2-1; 9 nucleotides line up with TRBD2. The CDR3 extends over 12 amino acids. CDR1 MNHEY and CDR2 SMNVEV come from the germline V gene (reference sequence). Trimming cost V 4 bases and J 10 bases; bases outside gene matches: 2. CDR3: CASSSGLAEQFF. The CDR3 DNA reads TGTGCCAGCAGTTCCGGACTAGCGGAGCAGTTCTTC.

The chain is built from TRBV6-5 and TRBJ1-1; TRBD1 aligns across 8 bases. The CDR3 consists of 14 residues. CDR1 MNHEY and CDR2 SVGAGI come from the germline V gene. The J segment lost 5 bases and the V segment lost 2 bases, leaving 4 bases of the junction unmatched. The CDR3 region has the DNA TGTGCCAGCAGTTACCAGGGGGCGCAAACTGAAGCTTTCTTT. Its protein product is CASSYQGAQTEAFF.

The rearrangement uses TRBV6-1 and TRBJ2-3; D is perhaps TRBD2 (6 bases). The CDR3 consists of 16 residues. CDR1 and CDR2 (germline): MNHNS, SASEGT. The ends were cut back, 3 bases at V and 2 bases at J, with 15 bases in the middle. This chain's CDR3 is CASSEDSLAITDTQYF. The CDR3 nucleotides are TGTGCCAGCAGTGAGGACTCTCTAGCGATCACAGATACGCAGTATTTT.

A note on this clone: Other DNA sequences in this sample translate to the same CDR3. The chain links TRBV6-5 to TRBJ2-5; 9 positions agree with TRBD2. From germline, CDR1 is MNHEY and CDR2 SVGAGI. After removal of 0 bases from V and 4 bases from J, the junction contained 0 bases not matched to a gene. The CDR3 has 14 amino acids. CDR3 residues: CASSYSAGGETQYF. Here the CDR3 DNA reads TGTGCCAGCAGTTACTCAGCGGGGGGAGAGACCCAGTACTTC.

This chain links TRBV5-4 with TRBJ2-2; unclear D gene. This CDR3 has 14 amino acids. Germline loops: CDR1 SGHNT, CDR2 YYREEE (reference sequence). V lost 0 bases and J lost 1, with 4 bases in between. CDR3 sequence reads: CASSLDRNTGELFF. In nucleotides, the CDR3 is TGTGCCAGCAGCTTGGACAGGAACACCGGGGAGCTGTTTTTT. The whole variable domain, remainder taken from reference TRBV5-4 and TRBJ2-2, is ETGVTQSPTHLIKTRGQQVTLRCSSQSGHNTVSWYQQALGQGPQFIFQYYREEENGRGNFPPRFSGLQFPNYSSELNVNALELDDSALYLCASSLDRNTGELFFGEGSRLTVL.

The chain is built from TRBV5-1 and TRBJ1-2, with a possible D match to TRBD1 (6 bases). The CDR3 sequence is 15 residues long. The V gene lost 0 bases and the J gene lost 4 bases, with 13 bases spanning the gap. Germline V gives CDR1 SGHRS, CDR2 YFSETQ. The CDR3 DNA follows: TGCGCCAGCAGCTTGGGCTACAGGGCCTCCTATGGCTACACCTTC. Its translation: CASSLGYRASYGYTF. Based on the CDR3 plus reference TRBV5-1 and TRBJ1-2, the full variable domain is KAGVTQTPRYLIKTRGQQVTLSCSPISGHRSVSWYQQTPGQGLQFLFEYFSETQRNKGNFPGRFSGRQFSNSRSEMNVSTLELGDSALYLCASSLGYRASYGYTFGSGTRLTVV.

The genes are TRBV7-6 and TRBJ1-4; D gene uncertain. Trimming left V 5 bases short and J 6 bases short, with 13 bases between. Looked up from germline, CDR1 is SGHVS and CDR2 is FNYEAQ. CDR3 length: 14 residues. This CDR3 reads CASSPRGLDEKLFF. DNA of the CDR3: TGTGCCAGCAGCCCTCGGGGTTTAGATGAAAAACTGTTTTTT.

The J gene is TRBJ1-1, the V gene TRBV9; 8 positions match TRBD1. The CDR3 has 15 residues. After removal of 4 bases from V and 3 bases from J, the junction contained 8 bases not matched to a gene. Germline V gene lookup returns CDR1 SGDLS and CDR2 YYNGEE. CDR3 DNA: TGTGCCAGCAGCCGCACCGACAGGGGATACACTGAAGCTTTCTTT. Protein sequence: CASSRTDRGYTEAFF.

In this sample, this clone turned up once. The chain uses TRBV7-9 and TRBJ2-5; possibly TRBD2 for D (5 bases). Germline CDR1 reads SEHNR; CDR2 reads FQNEAQ (reference sequence). V was shortened by 0 bases and J by 5 bases, with 7 bases between the two germline ends. The CDR3 length is 13 residues. The CDR3 DNA is TGTGCCAGCAGCTTAGCCCTAGCTGAGACCCAGTACTTC. The encoded protein is CASSLALAETQYF.